These T cell receptor beta chains were read from a single sample in a study of T cells in Graves' hyperthyroidism and ophthalmopathy. In TCRdb, the multiplex PCR reads were re-called with MiXCR into one record per CDR3 protein. The sample includes more than 300,000 distinct CDR3 sequences, roughly 14% of them seen just once. The sample consisted of blood. The receptors shown here come from a woman between 25 and 40 years old with Graves' hyperthyroidism. Each CDR3 is given with its conserved first and last residue. Fields, in order: clone size, V gene, J gene, D gene, CDR3 DNA, CDR3 protein. A D gene is named only where the DNA matches it firmly. Clone size appears in some rows only: once, few, many, or a class for an expanded clone.

clone_size: NA; v_call: TRBV19; j_call: TRBJ2-1; d_call: TRBD2; cdr3_nt: TGTGCCAGTAGTATAGCTAGCGGGTTCAATGAGCAGTTCTTC; cdr3_aa: CASSIASGFNEQFF
clone_size: many; v_call: TRBV6-2/TRBV6-3; j_call: TRBJ1-1; d_call: NA; cdr3_nt: TGTGCCAGCAGTTACGCCCCGGAAAGGCCCACTGAAGCTTTCTTT; cdr3_aa: CASSYAPERPTEAFF
clone_size: few; v_call: TRBV27; j_call: TRBJ2-7; d_call: TRBD2; cdr3_nt: TGTGCCAGCAGTAGTAGCGGGGGGAATCGCAAGCAGTACTTC; cdr3_aa: CASSSSGGNRKQYF
clone_size: many; v_call: TRBV6-1; j_call: TRBJ1-1; d_call: NA; cdr3_nt: TGTGCCAGCGGCTCGACGGGGTATGGCACTGAAGCTTTCTTT; cdr3_aa: CASGSTGYGTEAFF
clone_size: few; v_call: TRBV20-1; j_call: TRBJ2-2; d_call: NA; cdr3_nt: TGCAGTGCTTGCAGGGTCCCCGGGGAGCTGTTTTTT; cdr3_aa: CSACRVPGELFF
clone_size: NA; v_call: TRBV7-9; j_call: TRBJ2-7; d_call: NA; cdr3_nt: TGTGCCAGCAGCGGGAGGGGGACTGCAGAGCGCGAGCAGTACTTC; cdr3_aa: CASSGRGTAEREQYF
clone_size: few; v_call: TRBV20-1; j_call: TRBJ2-7; d_call: TRBD2; cdr3_nt: TGCAGTGCTACGTGGCGGGAGAGCAGAGACGAGCAGTACTTC; cdr3_aa: CSATWRESRDEQYF
clone_size: many; v_call: TRBV28; j_call: TRBJ1-2; d_call: TRBD1; cdr3_nt: TGTGCCAGCAGCGGACAGGGCGTTAGCTATGGCTACACCTTC; cdr3_aa: CASSGQGVSYGYTF
clone_size: few; v_call: TRBV7-9; j_call: TRBJ2-7; d_call: TRBD2; cdr3_nt: TGTGCCAGCCTTCGGGAGGGTTACGAGCAGTACTTC; cdr3_aa: CASLREGYEQYF
clone_size: NA; v_call: TRBV5-5; j_call: TRBJ2-2; d_call: NA; cdr3_nt: TGTGCCAGCAGCCGTGAAGGTATCTACACCGGGGAGCTGTTTTTT; cdr3_aa: CASSREGIYTGELFF
clone_size: NA; v_call: TRBV20-1; j_call: TRBJ2-7; d_call: TRBD1; cdr3_nt: TGCAGTGCTAGAGTAGGGGGCCGTTCGGGCGAGCAGTACTTC; cdr3_aa: CSARVGGRSGEQYF
clone_size: few; v_call: TRBV6-2/TRBV6-3; j_call: TRBJ1-2; d_call: TRBD1; cdr3_nt: TGTGCCAGCAGTTCAGGGGGCGCCTATGGCTACACCTTC; cdr3_aa: CASSSGGAYGYTF
clone_size: many; v_call: TRBV12-3/TRBV12-4; j_call: TRBJ2-7; d_call: NA; cdr3_nt: TGTGCCAGCAGTTTGATAGGGGTTTACGAGCAGTACTTC; cdr3_aa: CASSLIGVYEQYF
clone_size: NA; v_call: TRBV6-1; j_call: TRBJ2-2; d_call: TRBD1; cdr3_nt: TGTGCCAGTTCTACTCGGGACAGGGCTTTCACCGGGGAGCTGTTTTTT; cdr3_aa: CASSTRDRAFTGELFF
clone_size: many; v_call: TRBV5-1; j_call: TRBJ2-1; d_call: TRBD1; cdr3_nt: TGCGCCAGCAGCTTGGGGACAGGGAGGAATGAGCAGTTCTTC; cdr3_aa: CASSLGTGRNEQFF
clone_size: NA; v_call: TRBV11-2; j_call: TRBJ2-1; d_call: NA; cdr3_nt: TGTGCCAGCAGCCCTCGTCTAGAGGGCCCTAAATTTGAGCAGTTCTTC; cdr3_aa: CASSPRLEGPKFEQFF
clone_size: NA; v_call: TRBV20-1; j_call: TRBJ2-4; d_call: TRBD1; cdr3_nt: TGCAGTACCAAACAGGGGGCCAACATTCAGTACTTC; cdr3_aa: CSTKQGANIQYF
clone_size: few; v_call: TRBV19; j_call: TRBJ1-1; d_call: NA; cdr3_nt: TGTGCCAGTAGTATAGTTGCGGGGGCGAACACTGAAGCTTTCTTT; cdr3_aa: CASSIVAGANTEAFF
clone_size: few; v_call: TRBV3-1; j_call: TRBJ2-7; d_call: TRBD2; cdr3_nt: TGTGCCAGCACCCTCGGACTAGGAATTGTTGAGCAGTACTTC; cdr3_aa: CASTLGLGIVEQYF
clone_size: few; v_call: TRBV29-1; j_call: TRBJ2-5; d_call: NA; cdr3_nt: TGCAGCGTCCGCCCTAAAGAGACCCAGTACTTC; cdr3_aa: CSVRPKETQYF
clone_size: NA; v_call: TRBV20-1; j_call: TRBJ2-1; d_call: TRBD2; cdr3_nt: TGCAGTGCTTTCCGGACTAGCGGTACCCCCTCCTACAATGAGCAGTTCTTC; cdr3_aa: CSAFRTSGTPSYNEQFF
clone_size: many; v_call: TRBV28; j_call: TRBJ2-1; d_call: NA; cdr3_nt: TGTGCCAGCAGTCCCGCGGGGAGGCATGAGCAGTTCTTC; cdr3_aa: CASSPAGRHEQFF
clone_size: NA; v_call: TRBV30; j_call: TRBJ1-5; d_call: NA; cdr3_nt: TGTGCCTGGAGTACGGACAGTTTTCAGCCCCAGCATTTT; cdr3_aa: CAWSTDSFQPQHF
clone_size: few; v_call: TRBV20-1; j_call: TRBJ2-5; d_call: TRBD2; cdr3_nt: TGCAGTGCGACGGGGGGAGAGGGGTTGGAGACCCAGTACTTC; cdr3_aa: CSATGGEGLETQYF
clone_size: NA; v_call: TRBV2; j_call: TRBJ1-1; d_call: TRBD1; cdr3_nt: TGTGCCAGCAGTGATGAGGCAGGGGGCACTGAAGCTTTCTTT; cdr3_aa: CASSDEAGGTEAFF
clone_size: NA; v_call: TRBV5-1; j_call: TRBJ2-2; d_call: NA; cdr3_nt: TGCGCCAGCAGCTTGGAATTAGCGGATTCCGGGGAGCTGTTTTTT; cdr3_aa: CASSLELADSGELFF
clone_size: NA; v_call: TRBV28; j_call: TRBJ2-1; d_call: NA; cdr3_nt: TGTGCCACCAGAGGCCCCAATTACAATGAGCAGTTCTTC; cdr3_aa: CATRGPNYNEQFF
clone_size: many; v_call: TRBV5-1; j_call: TRBJ2-7; d_call: TRBD1; cdr3_nt: TGCGCCAGCAGCCGTACCACAGGGGGCGGTTACGAGCAGTACTTC; cdr3_aa: CASSRTTGGGYEQYF
clone_size: few; v_call: TRBV15; j_call: TRBJ2-5; d_call: NA; cdr3_nt: TGTGCCACCAGCAGAGATAACGTGGCGGGGAACCAAGAGACCCAGTACTTC; cdr3_aa: CATSRDNVAGNQETQYF
clone_size: few; v_call: TRBV11-2; j_call: TRBJ2-7; d_call: NA; cdr3_nt: TGTGCCAGCTCAGCATCCGTAGGGGCCTACGAGCAGTACTTC; cdr3_aa: CASSASVGAYEQYF
clone_size: many; v_call: TRBV6-2/TRBV6-3; j_call: TRBJ2-5; d_call: NA; cdr3_nt: TGTGCCAGCAGTTACGACTCGATGGGGCAAGAGACCCAGTACTTC; cdr3_aa: CASSYDSMGQETQYF
clone_size: many; v_call: TRBV28; j_call: TRBJ2-2; d_call: TRBD2; cdr3_nt: TGTGCCAGCAGTCCTTCCCTGGGACTAGCGATAACCACCGGGGAGCTGTTTTTT; cdr3_aa: CASSPSLGLAITTGELFF
clone_size: few; v_call: TRBV7-9; j_call: TRBJ2-7; d_call: NA; cdr3_nt: TGTGCCAGCAGCTTGGGAAGCGACAGATACGAGCAGTACTTC; cdr3_aa: CASSLGSDRYEQYF
clone_size: NA; v_call: TRBV7-9; j_call: TRBJ2-1; d_call: NA; cdr3_nt: TGTGCCAGCAGCCCGCGCGGGGGCCTATCAATCCAACGGCAGTTCTTC; cdr3_aa: CASSPRGGLSIQRQFF
clone_size: many; v_call: TRBV20-1; j_call: TRBJ1-1; d_call: NA; cdr3_nt: TGCAGTGCTCCACAGGGTATGAACACTGAAGCTTTCTTT; cdr3_aa: CSAPQGMNTEAFF
clone_size: NA; v_call: TRBV5-1; j_call: TRBJ2-1; d_call: TRBD1; cdr3_nt: TGCGCCAGCAGCTTGGCGACAGGGTGGTACAATGAGCAGTTCTTC; cdr3_aa: CASSLATGWYNEQFF
clone_size: many; v_call: TRBV28; j_call: TRBJ2-1; d_call: TRBD2; cdr3_nt: TGTGCCAGCAGTTTCGGGGTAGCGGGAGACTCCTACAATGAGCAGTTCTTC; cdr3_aa: CASSFGVAGDSYNEQFF
clone_size: few; v_call: TRBV20-1; j_call: TRBJ2-5; d_call: NA; cdr3_nt: TGCAGTGCTGGAGCAGAATTAGTAAGAGAGGCCCAGTACTTC; cdr3_aa: CSAGAELVREAQYF
clone_size: NA; v_call: TRBV7-7; j_call: TRBJ1-3; d_call: NA; cdr3_nt: TGTGCTAGCAGCTTAGGGGTAGACTCTGGAAACACCATATATTTT; cdr3_aa: CASSLGVDSGNTIYF
clone_size: few; v_call: TRBV6-2/TRBV6-3; j_call: TRBJ2-2; d_call: TRBD2; cdr3_nt: TGTGCCAGCAGTTACGGATCTAGCGGGAACACCGGGGAGCTGTTTTTT; cdr3_aa: CASSYGSSGNTGELFF
clone_size: many; v_call: TRBV11-2; j_call: TRBJ2-5; d_call: NA; cdr3_nt: TGTGCCAGCAGCTCAATAGCGGAGTGGGAAGAGACCCAGTACTTC; cdr3_aa: CASSSIAEWEETQYF
clone_size: many; v_call: TRBV20-1; j_call: TRBJ1-2; d_call: NA; cdr3_nt: TGCAGTGCTAGAATACAGGGAAGGAATGGCTACACCTTC; cdr3_aa: CSARIQGRNGYTF
clone_size: many; v_call: TRBV6-1; j_call: TRBJ1-6; d_call: NA; cdr3_nt: TGTGCCAGCAGTGCCAGACCGATCTCCTATAATTCACCCCTCCACTTT; cdr3_aa: CASSARPISYNSPLHF
clone_size: few; v_call: TRBV28; j_call: TRBJ2-7; d_call: NA; cdr3_nt: TGTGCCAGCAGTTTAGAGGGAGTGAAGCGCGAGCAGTACTTC; cdr3_aa: CASSLEGVKREQYF
clone_size: many; v_call: TRBV7-9; j_call: TRBJ2-7; d_call: NA; cdr3_nt: TGTGCCAGCAGCTCTGAAGCGGGCCTCCGGGACGAGCAGTACTTC; cdr3_aa: CASSSEAGLRDEQYF
clone_size: many; v_call: TRBV12-3/TRBV12-4; j_call: TRBJ2-6; d_call: NA; cdr3_nt: TGTGCCAGCAGTCCCCAGGGACCTGGGGCCAACGTCCTGACTTTC; cdr3_aa: CASSPQGPGANVLTF
clone_size: many; v_call: TRBV11-2; j_call: TRBJ2-7; d_call: TRBD1; cdr3_nt: TGTGCCAGCAGCTTGATATCCGGGACAGGGGGAGGGTGGCAGTACTTC; cdr3_aa: CASSLISGTGGGWQYF